A selection of T cell receptor beta chains follows, all from one sample in a study of blood T cells in healthy people across ages. MiXCR, run by TCRdb on the 5' RACE reads, gives a single entry per CDR3 protein. The repertoire holds about 670,000 distinct CDR3 sequences, with around 38% as singletons. The source material was blood. These receptors were collected from a man older than 75 in good health. Both conserved end residues are part of each CDR3.

v_gene	j_gene	CDR3aa
TRBV19	TRBJ2-1	CASSGITSGRNVEQFF
TRBV20-1	TRBJ1-2	CSARPGTSRWGYTF
TRBV29-1	TRBJ2-5	CSVVGTGGETQYF
TRBV6-6	TRBJ2-7	CASSSPGQSPEQYF
TRBV7-2	TRBJ2-5	CACSLARGQETQYF
TRBV6-2/TRBV6-3	TRBJ2-7	CASSYVQSSSYEQYF
TRBV7-2	TRBJ2-1	CASSRTAAGSLHEQFF
TRBV11-2	TRBJ2-1	CASSRVYGGSNEQFF
TRBV20-1	TRBJ1-4	CSARVVRGKLFF
TRBV7-9	TRBJ2-1	CASSLALGASGSYEQFF
TRBV12-3/TRBV12-4	TRBJ2-1	CASSRRSQDRGGNNEQFF
TRBV10-3	TRBJ2-1	CAISEGRTETQFF
TRBV5-1	TRBJ2-4	CASSLDGTGGIQYF
TRBV6-2/TRBV6-3	TRBJ1-1	CASSHRGRNTEAFF
TRBV15	TRBJ2-7	CATSRESLAGSLSSYNEQYF
TRBV2	TRBJ2-7	CASSFDIYEQYF
TRBV5-6	TRBJ2-3	CAMGSGGRITDTQYF
TRBV28	TRBJ2-1	CASCSAGQASNEQFF
TRBV29-1	TRBJ2-7	CSVELAACEQYF
TRBV12-3/TRBV12-4	TRBJ2-1	CASSPTGIGDNEQFF
TRBV6-6	TRBJ1-6	CASSGGQLNNSPPHF
TRBV6-2/TRBV6-3	TRBJ2-5	CASSYLGTGKETQYF
TRBV6-2/TRBV6-3	NA	CASSYGTGVETQYF
TRBV2	TRBJ1-6	CASSKGGRQGGYNSPLHF
TRBV20-1	TRBJ2-3	CSARGGDRGRPDTQYF
TRBV7-3	TRBJ2-3	CASSFTGGTDTQYF
TRBV7-2	TRBJ2-5	CASSPARLAGIIEETQYF
TRBV4-2	NA	CASSQGPEAEQYF
TRBV6-2/TRBV6-3	NA	CASILGGQAYEQYF
TRBV7-9	TRBJ1-2	CASSFSTNYGYTF
TRBV7-2	TRBJ2-1	CASSWDHTSGQFF
TRBV20-1	NA	CSARASVGPHEQYF
TRBV20-1	TRBJ1-2	CSAQRSQGYGYTF
TRBV11-3	TRBJ2-1	CASSLAGLAGGYNEQFF
TRBV24-1	TRBJ2-7	CATSEPPGQGSYEQYF
TRBV6-5	TRBJ2-7	CASSYGLAVSYEQYF
TRBV18	TRBJ2-1	CASSPRLAGGWSYNEQFF
TRBV29-1	TRBJ2-3	CSVEGQGATDTQYF
TRBV7-8	TRBJ1-5	CASSLARGGYLSPQHF
TRBV20-1	TRBJ2-7	CSARKDRLYEQYF
TRBV7-9	TRBJ2-4	CASSLVQGIAKNIQYF
TRBV6-1	TRBJ1-5	CASNPDRGVQPQHF
TRBV4-2	TRBJ2-3	CASSQPRGEQTQYF
TRBV7-9	TRBJ1-2	CASSFPQTGLDGYTF
TRBV4-3	TRBJ2-3	CASSQVGAESSTDTQYF
TRBV3-1	TRBJ1-1	CASTRDRGVTEAFF
TRBV12-3/TRBV12-4	TRBJ2-3	CASSQSGGTADTQYF
TRBV2	TRBJ2-5	CASSDLAVQETQYF
TRBV14	TRBJ1-1	CASSHVVGTGPTEAFF
TRBV7-9	TRBJ2-3	CASSPLTETQYF